These 18 T cell receptor beta chains were all obtained from the same sample, sequenced in a study of regulatory T cells in long-lasting Graves disease. Combining iRepertoire HTBI primers with Arm-PCR of CDR3 regions, the authors built TCR beta libraries. One entry per CDR3 protein results from TCRdb running MiXCR on the multiplex PCR reads. Of roughly 430,000 distinct CDR3 sequences in the sample, about a sixth were seen once. Time point in this sample: newly diagnosed GD, antithyroid drugs for less than 3 months. PBMC RNA was the source of the TCR library. Another study also made use of these data, one on T cells in Graves' hyperthyroidism and ophthalmopathy.

Sample: peripheral blood mononuclear cells (PBMCs), taken at new diagnosis, from a patient treated with antithyroid drugs. The source is a woman aged 25 to 39 with Graves disease.

The chain joins TRBV2 to TRBJ2-1; the match to TRBD2 covers 16 bases. Trimming at V came to 10 bases and at J to 2 bases, leaving 8 bases not matched to a gene. The CDR3 sequence is 17 residues long. Germline V lookup: CDR1 SNHLY, CDR2 FYNNEI. The CDR3 coding sequence is TGTGCCACCGCGGGACTAGCGGGAGGGACAGCCTACAATGAGCAGTTCTTC. It encodes CATAGLAGGTAYNEQFF. Full variable domain (remainder filled in from reference TRBV2 and TRBJ2-1): EPEVTQTPSHQVTQMGQEVILRCVPISNHLYFYWYRQILGQKVEFLVSFYNNEISEKSEIFDDQFSVERPDGSNFTLKIRSTKLEDSAMYFCATAGLAGGTAYNEQFFGPGTRLTVL.

The J gene is TRBJ1-1, the V gene TRBV6-1, with D unresolved. Deletions cut 9 bases from V and 10 bases from J, with 18 bases between. This CDR3 comprises 12 residues. Germline values: CDR1 MNHNS, CDR2 SASEGT. CDR3 DNA sequence: TGTGCCAGTAGCCCTAGGGATCCTGTAGCTTTCTTT. Its protein is CASSPRDPVAFF.

The sample holds a few counts of this clonotype. This chain joins TRBV12-3 or TRBV12-4 and TRBJ2-1; TRBD2 aligns across 9 bases. The CDR3 runs 15 residues. The V and J ends lost 1 base and 6 bases, in that order; junction bases with no gene match: 4. This CDR3 is CASSLVSGRVNEQFF. DNA of the CDR3: TGTGCCAGCAGTTTAGTTAGCGGGAGAGTCAATGAGCAGTTCTTC.

As to this clonotype: This likely came from a read error, as a far larger clone is one base away. In DNA, the CDR3 is TGTGCCAGCAGCTTAGAGGCCAATGAGCAGTACTTC. Translated: CASSLEANEQYF. The chain uses TRBV11-2 and TRBJ2-5; no clear D gene. The V end was cut by 0 bases, the J end by 11 bases, with 10 bases between. The CDR3 covers 12 residues. Germline loops: CDR1 SGHAT, CDR2 FQNNGV.

This chain uses TRBV7-9 with TRBJ2-3, with TRBD1 identical over 10 bases. V was clipped by 5 bases and J by 6 bases; unmatched bases: 2. The CDR3 covers 13 residues. Germline values: CDR1 SEHNR, CDR2 FQNEAQ (reference sequence). CDR3: CASSPDRGDTQYF. The CDR3 DNA reads as TGTGCCAGCAGCCCGGACAGGGGGGATACGCAGTATTTT.

Of note for this clonotype: Possible read error: a much larger clone is one base away. This chain uses TRBV11-2 with TRBJ2-2, with 8 bases identical to TRBD1. CDR3 length equals 15 residues. Germline CDR1 and CDR2: SGHAT and FQNNGV. The CDR3 here is CAGSSAGTGLGELFF. The DNA of the CDR3 is TGTGCCGGCAGTTCGGCCGGGACAGGCCTCGGGGAGCTGTTTTTT.

This clonotype has a handful of counts. A read error may produce the germline difference seen at one junction end. This chain connects TRBV6-5 to TRBJ2-2; D is unresolved. The CDR3 covers 13 residues. Germline lookup yields CDR1 MNHEY and CDR2 SVGAGI. In nucleotides, the CDR3 is TGTGCCAGCCGTTACGAGAACACCGGGGAGCTGTTTTTT. This encodes CASRYENTGELFF.

This clonotype was counted many times. The rearrangement uses TRBV2 and TRBJ1-4; weak D call: TRBD1 (6 bases). The germline V gene has CDR1 SNHLY and CDR2 FYNNEI. The length of the CDR3 is 13 residues. V was shortened by 7 bases and J by 8 bases, with 14 bases between the two germline ends. CDR3 amino acids: CASTRGGREKLFF. For the CDR3, the DNA is TGTGCCAGCACCCGAGGGGGTAGGGAAAAACTGTTTTTT.

There are many counts of this clonotype. This chain links TRBV20-1 with TRBJ1-1; D unresolved. The CDR3 runs to 11 residues. Trimming removed 4 bases at V and 6 bases at J, with 9 bases between. The germline gives CDR1 DFQATT, CDR2 SNEGSKA (reference sequence). The DNA for the CDR3 is TGCAGTGCTACCCCTGACCCTGAAGCTTTCTTT. Protein sequence: CSATPDPEAFF.

This clonotype turned up a few times. The chain joins TRBV3-1 to TRBJ1-1; D is undetermined. Trimming took 2 bases from V and 1 from J, leaving 5 bases between them. The CDR3 totals 13 residues. The germline gives CDR1 LGHDT, CDR2 YNNKEL (reference sequence). CDR3 sequence: CASSQSRNTEAFF. Here the CDR3 DNA reads TGTGCCAGCAGCCAATCCAGGAACACTGAAGCTTTCTTT.

In its sample, this clonotype was seen a few times. One base away lies a much larger clone, so this may be a sequencing read error. The chain links TRBV12-3 or TRBV12-4 to TRBJ2-1; 14 bases match TRBD2. Near its end, the DNA agrees better with TRBJ2-5, so the J call may be wrong. This CDR3 spans 17 amino acids. In nucleotides, the CDR3 is TGTGGCAGCAGTTTAGGACTAGCGGGAGGAATCAGGCAGACCCAGTACTTC. This codes for CGSSLGLAGGIRQTQYF.

In its sample, this clonotype was seen many times. The chain employs TRBV15 and TRBJ1-1, with TRBD1 matching over 8 bases. This CDR3 is 16 amino acids long. Germline V CDR1 and CDR2: LNHNV, YYDKDF (reference sequence). V shed 0 bases, J shed 3 bases, and the junction held 6 bases outside the gene matches. DNA for the CDR3: TGTGCCACCAGCAGAGATATGGACAGGGCGGACACTGAAGCTTTCTTT. It yields the protein CATSRDMDRADTEAFF.

J is TRBJ2-1 and V is TRBV27; 10 nucleotides align to TRBD2. The trim removed 4 bases at V and 0 bases at J, leaving 12 bases unmatched. Germline-derived CDR1 and CDR2 are MNHEY and SMNVEV (reference sequence). The CDR3 spans 19 residues. CDR3 amino acids: CASSSPTSGSRASYNEQFF. DNA for the CDR3: TGTGCCAGCAGTTCCCCGACTAGCGGGTCGCGTGCCTCCTACAATGAGCAGTTCTTC.

V gene TRBV19 combines with J gene TRBJ2-7; possible D gene TRBD2, 5 bases. Germline CDR1 reads LNHDA; CDR2 reads SQIVND (reference sequence). The V gene lost 6 bases and the J gene lost 7 bases, with 19 bases spanning the gap. The CDR3 length is 14 residues. The CDR3: CASSPRRLAGEQYF. DNA for the CDR3: TGTGCCAGTAGCCCTCGACGTCTGGCGGGTGAGCAGTACTTC. The full variable domain, in which reference TRBV19 and TRBJ2-7 provide the parts outside the CDR3, is DGGITQSPKYLFRKEGQNVTLSCEQNLNHDAMYWYRQDPGQGLRLIYYSQIVNDFQKGDIAEGYSVSREKKESFPLTVTSAQKNPTAFYLCASSPRRLAGEQYFGPGTRLTVT.

This clonotype showed up many times. The V call is TRBV28, the J call TRBJ2-1; 7 bases are shared with TRBD1. There are 15 residues in the CDR3. With V trimmed by 2 bases and J by 6 bases, 7 bases remained unmatched. The germline V gene has CDR1 MDHEN and CDR2 SYDVKM. In DNA form, the CDR3 reads TGTGCCAGCAGTTTAGAGGGGGCTGGCCTCAATGAGCAGTTCTTC. It translates to CASSLEGAGLNEQFF.

This clonotype was picked up many times. V is TRBV6-1 and J is TRBJ2-2; D ambiguous. Trimming took off 8 bases at V and 0 bases at J, with 7 bases between the two ends. The CDR3 spans 13 residues. CDR1 is MNHNS and CDR2 is SASEGT in the germline V gene. This chain's CDR3 is CASLTANTGELFF. For the CDR3, the DNA is TGTGCCAGCCTAACAGCGAACACCGGGGAGCTGTTTTTT.

This clonotype was found a few times. The rearrangement joins TRBV6-1 to TRBJ1-4; a possible D gene is TRBD1 (5 bases). Trimming took 6 bases from V and 10 from J, leaving 12 bases between them. CDR3 size: 12 residues. Germline loops: CDR1 MNHNS, CDR2 SASEGT. The CDR3 DNA sequence: TGTGCCAGCAGCCTTTCCGGGGGAAAACTGTTTTTT. Amino acid sequence: CASSLSGGKLFF.

Concerning this clonotype itself: This may be a read error: a much more frequent sequence differs by one nucleotide. V gene TRBV3-1 combines with J gene TRBJ1-4; the D gene is possibly TRBD1 (6 bases). This CDR3 is 12 amino acids long. Germline-derived CDR1 and CDR2 are LGHDT and YNNKEL (reference sequence). In DNA, the CDR3 is TGTGCCAGCAGCCAAAGACAGGAAAATCTGTTTTTT. This sequence encodes CASSQRQENLFF. The full variable domain, its missing parts supplied by reference TRBV3-1 and TRBJ1-4, is DTAVSQTPKYLVTQMGNDKSIKCEQNLGHDTMYWYKQDSKKFLKIMFSYNNKELIINETVPNRFSPKSPDKAHLNLHINSLELGDSAVYFCASSQRQENLFFGSGTQLSVL.